The sequence of this T cell receptor beta chain was determined in a study of T-cell reconstitution after alpha-beta-depleted transplantation in children. Germline lookup yields CDR1 WNHNN and CDR2 SYGVQD (reference sequence). V was clipped by 4 bases and J by 0 bases, with 12 bases between them. The CDR3 runs 16 residues. A TCRbeta library incorporating unique molecular identifiers was prepared. TCRdb redid the calling of the PCR reads with MiXCR, one entry per CDR3 protein. Here the sample spans about 540,000 distinct CDR3 sequences, about 17% being singletons. Sequences were derived from PBMCs from the stem cell graft donor, sampled from the stem cell graft. This receptor was identified in a human donor who donated a stem cell graft to a child with acute lymphoblastic leukemia. The chain couples TRBV10-1 to TRBJ2-2; perhaps TRBD1 as D (6 bases). CDR3 coding DNA: TGCGCCAGCAGTGGGGGGCTAGGGGCGAACACCGGGGAGCTGTTTTTT. Encoded protein: CASSGGLGANTGELFF.